This T cell receptor beta chain derives from a study of cytomegalovirus exposure and HLA in healthy donors. Worth noting for this clone: Its specificity is not known.

The study's findings and limits: Presence/absence results assume similar sequencing depth per donor, which may not hold. Cytomegalovirus status, reportedly, was diagnosed with high specificity and sensitivity by the classifier.

Primers: 60 Vbeta forward and 13 Jbeta reverse. Profiling relied on immunoSEQ multiplex PCR, and the TCRdb table lists in-frame clones only, not all of them. Among more than 140,000 clones listed, roughly 77% were seen once. This CDR3 region has 14 residues. Between the trimmed V and J ends, which lost 5 bases and 5 bases, there was a span of 12 bases. In germline, CDR1 is SSHAT, CDR2 FNYEAQ (reference sequence). The clonotype comes from a man aged 35-49 years in good health and CMV-seronegative. The chain is built from TRBV7-7 and TRBJ2-2, with D perhaps TRBD2 (5 bases). The sequenced sample consisted of PBMCs. The CDR3 here is CASSPSRGTGELFF. CDR3 sequence (DNA): TGTGCCAGCAGCCCATCGCGAGGGACCGGGGAGCTGTTTTTT.